These 8 T cell receptor beta chains were sequenced from one sample in a study of shared clonotypes between healthy human individuals. This table comes from immunoSEQ multiplex PCR, and its TCRdb copy is limited to in-frame clones, with some not included. Of around 990,000 clones listed, around 77% are singletons. Material: memory CD4+ T cells from PBMCs. Subset described: CD45RA-negative fraction. These receptors came from a young man in good health. Some clones in this sample may be carry-over from other donors' samples.

This clone was seen a single time. The chain's CDR3 is CASRQGSADTQYF. In nucleotides, the CDR3 is TGTGCCAGCAGACAGGGTAGCGCAGATACGCAGTATTTT. V gene TRBV28 combines with J gene TRBJ2-3; TRBD1 is a possible D gene (6 bases). V was pared by 6 bases and J by 4 bases, with 11 bases between. The germline CDR1 and CDR2 sequences are MDHEN and SYDVKM. This CDR3 is built from 13 residues.

Note on this clone: Possible read error: a much larger clone is one base away. Other DNA sequences in the sample encode the same CDR3. The V gene is TRBV28, the J gene TRBJ1-2; D is unclear. This CDR3 region has 15 residues. Trimming stripped 2 bases from V and 4 bases from J, with 14 bases between. Germline V gene sequence: CDR1 MDHEN, CDR2 SYDVKM. The CDR3 spells CASSLPSAGSYGYTF. The CDR3 DNA reads as TGTGCCAGCAGTTTACCCTCTGCAGGAAGCTATGGCTACACCTTC.

The rearrangement links TRBV7-2 to TRBJ1-1, with 11 bases matching TRBD1. V shed 0 bases and J 14 bases; nucleotides not matched to a gene: 8. CDR1 and CDR2 from the germline V gene are SGHTA and FQGNSA. This CDR3 region has 14 residues. The CDR3 is CASSLAGQGGRVFF. The DNA for the CDR3 is TGTGCCAGCAGCTTAGCGGGACAGGGGGGCAGGGTGTTCTTT.

The rearrangement uses TRBV6-6 and TRBJ1-1; D perhaps matches TRBD1 (6 bases). V lost 6 bases and J 6 bases, leaving 17 bases between the germline ends. Germline CDR1 and CDR2: MNHNY and SVGAGI (reference sequence). The CDR3 sequence is 14 residues long. The CDR3: CASSPEGVYPEAFF. The CDR3 DNA reads as TGTGCCAGCAGCCCCGAGGGGGTATATCCTGAAGCTTTCTTT.

This chain links TRBV5-4 with TRBJ2-7; 7 bases are shared with TRBD1. Germline assignment: CDR1 SGHNT and CDR2 YYREEE (reference sequence). The CDR3 spans 14 residues. Losses at the gene ends were 4 bases for V and 5 bases for J; bases not matched to a gene: 9. The CDR3 region is CASSEKTGSDEQYF. The CDR3 bases are TGTGCCAGCAGCGAGAAGACAGGGTCGGACGAGCAGTACTTC.

The chain has TRBV20-1 and TRBJ1-2; D uncertain. Germline lookup yields CDR1 DFQATT and CDR2 SNEGSKA (reference sequence). Trimming removed 6 bases from V and 2 bases from J, with 7 bases in between. This CDR3 spans 11 amino acids. The CDR3 bases are TGCAGTGCGACCAACAACTATGGCTACACCTTC. Its translation: CSATNNYGYTF.

The gene calls are TRBV5-1 and TRBJ2-2; the D gene is possibly TRBD2 (6 bases). The germline V and J ends were trimmed by 4 bases and 1 base, with 17 bases remaining between them. The CDR3 spans 17 residues. Germline loops: CDR1 SGHRS, CDR2 YFSETQ. The CDR3 sequence: CASSKDPRGWNTGELFF. CDR3 DNA: TGCGCCAGCAGCAAAGACCCCCGGGGGTGGAACACCGGGGAGCTGTTTTTT. Full variable domain (remainder filled in from reference TRBV5-1 and TRBJ2-2): KAGVTQTPRYLIKTRGQQVTLSCSPISGHRSVSWYQQTPGQGLQFLFEYFSETQRNKGNFPGRFSGRQFSNSRSEMNVSTLELGDSALYLCASSKDPRGWNTGELFFGEGSRLTVL.

The V call is TRBV30, the J call TRBJ2-5; D is uncertain. This CDR3 region has 15 residues. V lost 1 base and J lost 0, with 12 bases in between. Germline V gives CDR1 GTSNPN, CDR2 SVGIG (reference sequence). CDR3 bases: TGTGCCTGGAGTGCCCCGACGGTGAACCAAGAGACCCAGTACTTC. This translates into CAWSAPTVNQETQYF. The full variable domain, rest sourced from reference TRBV30 and TRBJ2-5, is SQTIHQWPATLVQPVGSPLSLECTVEGTSNPNLYWYRQAAGRGLQLLFYSVGIGQISSEVPQNLSASRPQDRQFILSSKKLLLSDSGFYLCAWSAPTVNQETQYFGPGTRLLVL.